Shown below are 8 T cell receptor beta chains from a single sample sequenced in a study of blood T cell repertoires in COVID-19 (dated by TCRdb to 2019 to 2021). Libraries were made using the immunoSEQ multiplex PCR assay. Drawn from immuneACCESS, this table holds only the in-frame rearrangements with V and J called that TCRdb kept. Clones are partly lost; checked studies trace under half to an unresolved V gene and leave the rest unexplained. This sample is represented by a few hundred thousand clones; 80% to 85% of them were singletons. The top ten hold 5% of the sample. Sequenced sample: PBMCs or T cells enriched from blood (not recorded which). These receptors all come from a man between 35 and 55 years old who had been exposed to COVID-19.

The rearrangement joins TRBV30 to TRBJ1-2; weak D call: TRBD1 (6 bases). There are 13 residues in the CDR3. The germline CDR1 and CDR2 sequences are GTSNPN and SVGIG (reference sequence). The V end was cut by 5 bases, the J end by 3 bases, with 13 bases between. The CDR3 DNA reads as TGTGCCTGGGGTGGACAGCAATACTATGGCTACACCTTC. Translation gives CAWGGQQYYGYTF.

The genes are TRBV5-1 and TRBJ2-7; 13 bases are shared with TRBD2. V lost 0 bases, J lost 7 bases, and 7 bases stayed unmatched. Germline V gene lookup returns CDR1 SGHRS and CDR2 YFSETQ. The CDR3 is 16 amino acids. CDR3 nucleotide sequence: TGCGCCAGCAGCTTGGGAGGGACTAGCGGGATATTAGAGCAGTACTTC. This encodes CASSLGGTSGILEQYF. The whole variable domain, remainder taken from reference TRBV5-1 and TRBJ2-7, is KAGVTQTPRYLIKTRGQQVTLSCSPISGHRSVSWYQQTPGQGLQFLFEYFSETQRNKGNFPGRFSGRQFSNSRSEMNVSTLELGDSALYLCASSLGGTSGILEQYFGPGTRLTVT.

The chain joins TRBV19 to TRBJ1-2; D remains ambiguous. V was trimmed by 5 bases and J by 12 bases, leaving 22 bases between them. CDR1 LNHDA and CDR2 SQIVND come from the germline V gene (reference sequence). The CDR3 runs 14 residues. The CDR3 loop reads CASSPPNPGGVDTF. In DNA, the CDR3 is TGTGCCAGTAGTCCGCCCAACCCCGGCGGGGTGGACACCTTC.

This clone was seen a few times. The chain carries TRBV30 and TRBJ1-2, with D hard to call. The germline V gene has CDR1 GTSNPN and CDR2 SVGIG (reference sequence). The CDR3 sequence is 12 residues long. Trimming cost V 0 bases and J 8 bases, with 10 bases left between them. The CDR3 reads CAWSVPPGGYTF. The DNA for the CDR3 is TGTGCCTGGAGTGTCCCCCCGGGGGGCTACACCTTC.

In DNA form, the CDR3 reads TGTGCCAGTACCAATCCCCCGGGGACTAGCGGGACCCCTAAGTACAATGAGCAGTTCTTC. Translating it yields CASTNPPGTSGTPKYNEQFF. The V gene is TRBV19, the J gene TRBJ2-1; 13 nucleotides align to TRBD2. The germline CDR1 and CDR2 sequences are LNHDA and SQIVND (reference sequence). V was pared by 7 bases and J by 4 bases, with 19 bases of the junction left unmatched. The CDR3 loop spans 20 amino acids.

This clone was observed a few times. The V and J genes are TRBV5-6 and TRBJ2-5; TRBD1 is a possible D gene (6 bases). Germline V gene sequence: CDR1 SGHDT, CDR2 YYEEEE. Trimming cost V 1 base and J 4 bases, with 11 bases left between them. The CDR3 is 14 amino acids. The chain's CDR3 is CASSLIEQGETQYF. The CDR3, as DNA: TGTGCCAGCAGCTTGATCGAACAGGGAGAGACCCAGTACTTC.

This clone turned up a few times. This chain connects TRBV20-1 to TRBJ2-7; no firm D call. Germline-derived CDR1 and CDR2 are DFQATT and SNEGSKA (reference sequence). The length of the CDR3 is 11 residues. The V end lost 4 bases, the J end lost 7 bases, and 11 bases lay between the germline ends. Here the CDR3 DNA reads TGCAGTGCTAACGACAAGATTGAGCAGTACTTC. This translates into CSANDKIEQYF.

J is TRBJ2-5 and V is TRBV6-5; 15 bases map to TRBD2. The CDR3 consists of 15 residues. CDR1 is MNHEY and CDR2 is SVGAGI in the germline V gene. Trimming cost V 8 bases and J 2 bases; bases outside gene matches: 3. The CDR3 coding sequence is TGTGCCAGCGGACTAGCGGGAGGGTATCAAGAGACCCAGTACTTC. Translated, it gives CASGLAGGYQETQYF.